This T cell receptor (beta chain) was recorded in a study of technical replicates of blood from a few donors. Germline-derived CDR1 and CDR2 are SGHDN and FVKESK. The CDR3 has 16 residues. Trimming took off 1 base at V and 5 bases at J, with 14 bases between the two ends. Data came from immunoSEQ multiplex PCR; TCRdb stores just in-frame clones and leaves some out. Counted here are about 88,000 clones, 85% to 95% occurring once; the ten biggest clones make up around 0.3%. Sequenced sample: T cells isolated from PBMCs. The sequence came from a human donor in good health. The chain couples TRBV14 to TRBJ2-2, with D tentatively TRBD2 (5 bases). The DNA for the CDR3 is TGTGCCAGCAGCCAAGTTTCGAGGGTGAGGACCGGGGAGCTGTTTTTT. Translating gives CASSQVSRVRTGELFF.